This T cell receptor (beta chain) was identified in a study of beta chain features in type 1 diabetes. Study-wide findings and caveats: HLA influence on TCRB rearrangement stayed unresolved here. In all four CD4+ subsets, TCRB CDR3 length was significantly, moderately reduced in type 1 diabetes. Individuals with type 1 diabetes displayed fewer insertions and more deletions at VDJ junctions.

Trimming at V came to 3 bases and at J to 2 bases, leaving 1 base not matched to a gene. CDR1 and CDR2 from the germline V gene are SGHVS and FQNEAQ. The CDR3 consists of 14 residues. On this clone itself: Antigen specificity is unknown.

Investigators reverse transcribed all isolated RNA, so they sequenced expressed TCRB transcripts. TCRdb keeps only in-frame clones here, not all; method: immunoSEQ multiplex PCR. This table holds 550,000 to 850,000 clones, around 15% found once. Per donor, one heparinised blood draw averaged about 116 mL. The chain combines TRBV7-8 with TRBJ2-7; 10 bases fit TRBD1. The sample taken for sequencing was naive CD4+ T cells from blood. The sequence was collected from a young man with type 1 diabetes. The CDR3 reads CASSFGTGAYEQYF. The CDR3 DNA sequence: TGTGCCAGCAGCTTTGGGACAGGGGCCTACGAGCAGTACTTC. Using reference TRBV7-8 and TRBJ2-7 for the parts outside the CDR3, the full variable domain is GAGVSQSPRYKVAKRGQDVALRCDPISGHVSLFWYQQALGQGPEFLTYFQNEAQLDKSGLPSDRFFAERPEGSVSTLKIQRTQQEDSAVYLCASSFGTGAYEQYFGPGTRLTVT.